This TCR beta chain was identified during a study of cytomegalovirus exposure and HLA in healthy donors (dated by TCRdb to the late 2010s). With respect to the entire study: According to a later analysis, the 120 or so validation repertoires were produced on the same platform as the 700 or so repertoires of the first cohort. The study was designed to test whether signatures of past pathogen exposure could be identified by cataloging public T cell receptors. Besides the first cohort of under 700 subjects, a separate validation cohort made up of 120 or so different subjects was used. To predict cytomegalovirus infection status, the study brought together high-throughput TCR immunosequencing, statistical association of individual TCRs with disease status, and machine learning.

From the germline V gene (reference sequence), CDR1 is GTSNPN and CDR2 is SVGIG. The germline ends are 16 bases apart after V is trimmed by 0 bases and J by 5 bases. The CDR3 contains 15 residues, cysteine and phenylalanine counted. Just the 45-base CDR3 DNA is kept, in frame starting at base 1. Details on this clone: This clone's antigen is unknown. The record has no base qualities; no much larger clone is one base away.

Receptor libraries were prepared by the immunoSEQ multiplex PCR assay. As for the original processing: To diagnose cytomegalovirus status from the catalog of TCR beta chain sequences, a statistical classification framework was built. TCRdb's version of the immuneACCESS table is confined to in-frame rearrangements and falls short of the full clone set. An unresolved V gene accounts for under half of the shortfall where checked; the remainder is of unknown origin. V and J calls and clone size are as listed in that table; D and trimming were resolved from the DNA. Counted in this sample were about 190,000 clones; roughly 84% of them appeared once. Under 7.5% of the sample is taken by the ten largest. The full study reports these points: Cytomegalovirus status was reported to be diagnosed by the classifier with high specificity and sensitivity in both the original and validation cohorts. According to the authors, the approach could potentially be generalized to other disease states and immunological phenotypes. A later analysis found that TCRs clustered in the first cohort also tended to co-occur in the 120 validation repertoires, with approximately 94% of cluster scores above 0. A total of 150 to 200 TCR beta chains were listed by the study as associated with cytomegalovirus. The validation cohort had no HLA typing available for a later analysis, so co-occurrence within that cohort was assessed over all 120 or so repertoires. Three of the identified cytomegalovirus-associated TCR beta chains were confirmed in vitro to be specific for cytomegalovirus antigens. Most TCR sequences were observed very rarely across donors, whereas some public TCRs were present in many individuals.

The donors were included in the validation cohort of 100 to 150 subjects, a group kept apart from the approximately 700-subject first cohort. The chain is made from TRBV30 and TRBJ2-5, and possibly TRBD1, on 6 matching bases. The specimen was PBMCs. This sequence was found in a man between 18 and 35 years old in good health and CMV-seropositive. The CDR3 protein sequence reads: CAWSVLVGQRETQYF. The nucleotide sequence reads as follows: TGTGCCTGGAGTGTACTGGTTGGACAGAGGGAGACCCAGTACTTC.